One T cell receptor beta chain is described in this entry. Its cognate antigen has yet to be identified. Nothing much larger sits one base from this clone, and base qualities are not available. These data are taken from a study of blood T cell repertoires in COVID-19 (TCRdb year 2020). Context from the whole study: Samples covering the acute and convalescent phases of COVID-19 were provided by collaborators in the United States, Italy and Spain. The material from the prospective study consisted of cDNA or gDNA derived from T cells, B-cell-depleted T cells, or PBMCs. Subjects who had been exposed to COVID-19, were actively infected with it, or had recovered from it provided the deeply sampled blood TCRbeta repertoires that made up the dataset. The repertoires were released in a freely available public database meant as a resource for research on the immune response to SARS-CoV-2. The samples were drawn from the first 160 participants of the ongoing ImmuneRACE study and from about 1,200 subjects provided by 6 global collaborators. A de-identified subject ID, COVID-19 status, age in years and sex were almost always included in the sample metadata. Where available, HLA class I and class II types were taken from metadata supplied by the sample provider and were not determined by assay-based typing.

Results and caveats for the whole study, not just this receptor: How much clinical and demographic metadata was included differed by source and by participant, and the metadata was provided uncurated.

TCRbeta CDR3 regions were amplified from genomic DNA using the immunoSEQ Assay, a bias-controlled multiplex PCR. The published analysis was carried out like this. The number of nucleated cells in each sample was estimated by amplification of reference gene primers within the assay. To quantify the absolute abundance of each unique TCRbeta CDR3 rearrangement, sequence reads were collapsed and filtered. Productive Simpson clonality was computed per sample as the square root of Simpson's diversity index over productive rearrangements. Imported from immuneACCESS, the table was reduced by TCRdb to in-frame sequences with V and J called. These copies leave out some clones; in studies compared against another copy, an unresolved V gene accounts for under half, and the cause of the remainder is not known. The V and J calls and clone size were taken over from that table, and D and trimming were inferred from the DNA. The sample table lists 40,000 to 55,000 clones, approximately 90% of them with a count of one. The ten top clones hold 4.5% to 6.5% of the sample.

The collaborating institutions used their own protocols to collect whole blood in K2EDTA tubes. For TCRbeta analysis, collaborator samples were shipped as frozen whole blood, as isolated PBMCs, or as DNA extracted from either sample type. The clonotype comes from a human donor in a cohort sampled during active COVID-19. Material: peripheral blood.

The DNA is TGTGCCAGCAGTAGGGGGGGGATCTACGAGCAGTACTTC. Its amino acids are CASSRGGIYEQYF. The rearranged segments are TRBV6-5 and TRBJ2-7; the D gene is perhaps TRBD2, on 7 matching bases. V is cut by 5 bases and J by 3 bases, and the space between the germline ends is 11 bases. Counted from cysteine to phenylalanine, this CDR3 has 13 amino acids. Just CDR3 DNA is preserved here, 39 bases in frame from base 1. CDR1 MNHEY and CDR2 SVGAGI were looked up in the germline V gene.